Each of the 5 T cell receptor beta chains below was sequenced from the same sample in a study of regulatory T cells in long-lasting Graves disease. TCR beta libraries were built with iRepertoire HTBI primers and Arm-PCR of CDR3 regions. MiXCR, run by TCRdb on the multiplex PCR reads, gives a single entry per CDR3 protein. Of about 660,000 distinct CDR3 sequences listed, 30% are singletons. The time point denotes: persistent/refractory GD, antithyroid drugs over 5 years with positive TRAb. PBMC RNA was the source of the TCR library. This specimen consisted of peripheral blood mononuclear cells (PBMCs), obtained when the disease was refractory, from a patient treated with antithyroid drugs. The receptors stem from a female donor with Graves disease.

This clonotype was detected only a few times. The V call is TRBV29-1, the J call TRBJ1-4; 8 bases agree with TRBD1. The germline CDR1 and CDR2 sequences are SQVTM and ANQGSEA. V lost 0 bases, J lost 11 bases, and 14 bases stayed unmatched. The CDR3 covers 16 residues. The CDR3 loop reads CSVEDQGQGPVVKLFF. The CDR3 DNA reads TGCAGCGTTGAAGATCAAGGACAGGGTCCAGTGGTGAAACTGTTTTTT.

As DNA, the CDR3 is TGCAGCGTTGAAACGGGACTAGCGGGAAGATACGAGCAGTACTTC. Its protein product is CSVETGLAGRYEQYF. The chain combines TRBV29-1 with TRBJ2-7; TRBD2 matches at 13 bases. The CDR3 spans 15 residues. Germline V lookup: CDR1 SQVTM, CDR2 ANQGSEA. Trimming at V came to 2 bases and at J to 4 bases, leaving 5 bases not matched to a gene.

This clonotype has at least ten counts. The rearrangement uses TRBV12-5 and TRBJ1-1; 7 nucleotides align to TRBD1. The CDR3 sequence is 15 residues long. The trim removed 5 bases at V and 1 base at J, leaving 7 bases unmatched. The V gene's germline CDR1 is LGHNT and CDR2 FRNRAP. The CDR3 is CASGPQGGRNTEAFF. The CDR3 DNA is TGTGCTAGTGGTCCCCAGGGGGGGAGGAACACTGAAGCTTTCTTT.

Turning to this clonotype: The germline gene is not matched at one end of the junction; a read error may be the cause. This chain connects TRBV6-4 to TRBJ2-2; a weak D match, TRBD2 (5 bases). The V gene's germline CDR1 is MRHNA and CDR2 SNTAGT. This CDR3 has 13 amino acids. Here the CDR3 reads CASSYSGNGELFF. For the CDR3, the DNA is TGTGCCAGCAGTTACTCGGGAAACGGGGAGCTGTTTTTT.

Comment on this clonotype: A read error may account for a junction end that differs from germline. The chain links TRBV10-2 to TRBJ2-7; D is unresolved. The length of the CDR3 is 12 residues. CDR1 and CDR2 from the germline V gene are WSHSY and SAAADI. CDR3 in DNA: TGCGCCATCAGTGAGTTTCGTTACGAGCAGTACTTC. Amino acid sequence: CAISEFRYEQYF.